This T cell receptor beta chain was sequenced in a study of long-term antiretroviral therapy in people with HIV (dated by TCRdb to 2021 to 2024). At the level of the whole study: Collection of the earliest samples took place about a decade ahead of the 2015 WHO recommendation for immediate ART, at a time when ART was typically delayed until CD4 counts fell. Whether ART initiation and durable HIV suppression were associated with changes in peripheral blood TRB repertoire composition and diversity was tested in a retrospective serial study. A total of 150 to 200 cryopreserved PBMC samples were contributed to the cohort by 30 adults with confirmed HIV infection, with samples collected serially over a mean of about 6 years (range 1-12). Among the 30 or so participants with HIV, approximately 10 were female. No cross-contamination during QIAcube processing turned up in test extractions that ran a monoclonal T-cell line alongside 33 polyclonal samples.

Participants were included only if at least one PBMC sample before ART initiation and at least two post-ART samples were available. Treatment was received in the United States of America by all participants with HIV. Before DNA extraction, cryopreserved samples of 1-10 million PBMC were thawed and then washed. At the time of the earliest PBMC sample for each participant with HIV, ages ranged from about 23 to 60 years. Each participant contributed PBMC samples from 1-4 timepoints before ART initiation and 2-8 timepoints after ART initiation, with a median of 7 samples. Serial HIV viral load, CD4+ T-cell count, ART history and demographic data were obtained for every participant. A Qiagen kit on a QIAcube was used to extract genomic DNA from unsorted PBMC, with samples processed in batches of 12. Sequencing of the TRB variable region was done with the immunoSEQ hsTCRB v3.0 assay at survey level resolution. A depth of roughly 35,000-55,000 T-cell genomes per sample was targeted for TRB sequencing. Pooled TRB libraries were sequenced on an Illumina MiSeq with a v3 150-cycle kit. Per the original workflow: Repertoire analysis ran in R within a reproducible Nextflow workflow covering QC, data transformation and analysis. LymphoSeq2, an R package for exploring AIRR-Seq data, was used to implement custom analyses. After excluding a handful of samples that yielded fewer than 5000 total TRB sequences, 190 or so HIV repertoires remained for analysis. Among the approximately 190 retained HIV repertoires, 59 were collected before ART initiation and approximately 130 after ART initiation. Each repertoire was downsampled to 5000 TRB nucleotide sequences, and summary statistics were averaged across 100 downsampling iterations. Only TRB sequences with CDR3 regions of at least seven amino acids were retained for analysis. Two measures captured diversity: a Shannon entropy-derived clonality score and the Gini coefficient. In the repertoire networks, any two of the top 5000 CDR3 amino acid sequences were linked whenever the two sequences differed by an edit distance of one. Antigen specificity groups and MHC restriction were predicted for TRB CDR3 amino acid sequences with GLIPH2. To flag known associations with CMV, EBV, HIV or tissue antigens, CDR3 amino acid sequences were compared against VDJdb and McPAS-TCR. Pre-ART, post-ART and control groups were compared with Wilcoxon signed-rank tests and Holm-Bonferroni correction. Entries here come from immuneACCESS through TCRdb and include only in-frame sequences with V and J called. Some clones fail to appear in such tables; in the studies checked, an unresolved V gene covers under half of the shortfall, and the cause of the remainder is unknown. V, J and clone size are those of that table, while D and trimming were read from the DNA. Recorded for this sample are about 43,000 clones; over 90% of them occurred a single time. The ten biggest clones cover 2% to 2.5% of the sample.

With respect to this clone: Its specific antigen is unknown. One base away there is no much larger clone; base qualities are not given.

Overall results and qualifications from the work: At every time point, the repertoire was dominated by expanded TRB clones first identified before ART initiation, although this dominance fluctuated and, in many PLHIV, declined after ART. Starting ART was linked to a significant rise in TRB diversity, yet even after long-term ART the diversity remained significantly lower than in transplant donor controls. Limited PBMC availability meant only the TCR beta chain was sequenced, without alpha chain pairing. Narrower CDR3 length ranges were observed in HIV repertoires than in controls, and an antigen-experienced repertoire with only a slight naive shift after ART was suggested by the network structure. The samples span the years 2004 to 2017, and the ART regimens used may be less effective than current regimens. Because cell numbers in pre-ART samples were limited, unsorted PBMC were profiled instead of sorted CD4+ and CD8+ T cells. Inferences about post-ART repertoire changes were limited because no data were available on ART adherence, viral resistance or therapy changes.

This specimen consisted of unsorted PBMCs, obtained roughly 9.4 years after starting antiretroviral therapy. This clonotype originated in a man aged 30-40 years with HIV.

The DNA sequence is TGTGCCAGCAGACAATTAGGCACAGATACGCAGTATTTT. Protein translation: CASRQLGTDTQYF. The V and J segments used are TRBV6-6 and TRBJ2-3; no D gene can be assigned with confidence. V was cut back by 6 bases and J by 1 base, leaving a gap of 8 bases between them. The germline V gene (reference sequence) supplies CDR1 MNHNY and CDR2 SVGAGI. The CDR3 sequence holds 13 residues, the cysteine and phenylalanine included. The sequence is cut down to CDR3 DNA, 39 bases in frame from base 1.